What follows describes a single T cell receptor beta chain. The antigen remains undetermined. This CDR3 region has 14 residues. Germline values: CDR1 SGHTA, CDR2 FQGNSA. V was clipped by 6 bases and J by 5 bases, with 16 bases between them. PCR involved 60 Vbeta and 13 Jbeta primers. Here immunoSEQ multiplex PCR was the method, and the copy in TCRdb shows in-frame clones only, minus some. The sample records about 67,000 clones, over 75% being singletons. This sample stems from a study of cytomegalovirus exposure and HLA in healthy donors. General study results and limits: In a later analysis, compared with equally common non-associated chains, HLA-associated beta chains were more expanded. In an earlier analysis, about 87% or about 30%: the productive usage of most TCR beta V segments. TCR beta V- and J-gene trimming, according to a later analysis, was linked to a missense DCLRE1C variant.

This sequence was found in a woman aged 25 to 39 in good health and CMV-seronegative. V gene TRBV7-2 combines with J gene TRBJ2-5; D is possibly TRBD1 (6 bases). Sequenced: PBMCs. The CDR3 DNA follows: TGTGCCAGCAGACAAATTGGGGGCAGGGAGACCCAGTACTTC. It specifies CASRQIGGRETQYF.